Each of the 4 T cell receptor beta chains below was sequenced from the same sample in a study of shared clonotypes between healthy human individuals. CD45RO negativity and positive selection for CCR7 defined naive CD8 cells, a population that excluded terminally differentiated effector memory CD45RA+ cells. Data came from immunoSEQ multiplex PCR; TCRdb stores just in-frame clones and leaves some out. The repertoire holds 2 million to 2.5 million clones, with 85% to 95% as singletons. Input material: naive CD8+ T cells from PBMCs. Receptors were obtained from a man aged 18 to 29 in good health. Some clones in this sample may be carry-over from other donors' samples.

The rearrangement links TRBV2 to TRBJ2-3, with TRBD2 identical over 11 bases. The germline CDR1 and CDR2 sequences are SNHLY and FYNNEI. The length of the CDR3 is 17 residues. The V segment lost 1 base and the J segment 2 bases; nucleotides outside the gene matches: 5. This chain's CDR3 is CASSEEGLAVLTDTQYF. The CDR3 coding sequence is TGTGCCAGCAGTGAAGAGGGACTAGCGGTTCTCACAGATACGCAGTATTTT.

The chain employs TRBV19 and TRBJ2-7; D uncertain. CDR1 is LNHDA, CDR2 SQIVND, per germline (reference sequence). CDR3 size: 14 residues. V lost 4 bases and J lost 4, with 14 bases in between. This CDR3 is CASSTRQGSYEQYF. CDR3 coding DNA: TGTGCCAGTAGTACCCGACAAGGATCGTACGAGCAGTACTTC.

A word on this clone: Relative to the germline gene, one junction end is altered; a read error may explain this. Other DNA sequences in this specimen translate into the identical CDR3. V and J are TRBV5-6 and TRBJ1-1; possible D gene TRBD1, 5 bases. From germline, CDR1 is SGHDT and CDR2 YYEEEE. The CDR3 runs to 18 residues. DNA of the CDR3: TGTGCCAGCAGTTTGGGGAAGGGGATGGCCCATGCGAACACTGAAGCTTTCTTT. Protein product: CASSLGKGMAHANTEAFF.

This chain connects TRBV27 to TRBJ1-2; 8 nucleotides line up with TRBD1. CDR3 length: 14 amino acids. Germline CDR1 is MNHEY and CDR2 is SMNVEV (reference sequence). The junction had 8 bases not matched to a gene; V was cut back by 6 bases and J by 5 bases. CDR3 DNA sequence: TGTGCCAGCAGCCCTTTGACAGGGGTGTATGGCTACACCTTC. Amino acid sequence: CASSPLTGVYGYTF.